Below are 14 T cell receptor beta chains sequenced from a single sample in a study of shared clonotypes between healthy human individuals. Profiling relied on immunoSEQ multiplex PCR, and the TCRdb table lists in-frame clones only, not all of them. The sample contains 2 million to 2.5 million clones, around 92% of which appear only once. Sequencing was carried out using naive CD4+ T cells from PBMCs. Subset: CD45RA+ positively selected. These receptors all come from a man between 18 and 29 years old in good health. Some clones in this sample may be carry-over from other donors' samples.

Of note for this clone: The same CDR3 also results from other DNA sequences found in this sample. CDR3 sequence: CSVLMNTEAFF. The CDR3 DNA is TGCAGCGTTCTCATGAACACTGAAGCTTTCTTT. The rearrangement links TRBV29-1 to TRBJ1-1; D call uncertain. Trimming took 5 bases from V and 0 from J, leaving 4 bases between them. In germline, CDR1 is SQVTM, CDR2 ANQGSEA. The length of the CDR3 is 11 residues.

This clone was recorded only once. This chain links TRBV30 with TRBJ2-5, with 11 bases matching TRBD1. Germline CDR1 reads GTSNPN; CDR2 reads SVGIG (reference sequence). This CDR3 region has 15 residues. V lost 4 bases and J lost 5; bases outside the gene matches: 9. The CDR3, as DNA: TGTGCCTGGACCCTTTGGGACAGGGGGTTTGAGACCCAGTACTTC. Its translation: CAWTLWDRGFETQYF.

The count of this clone is one. The chain couples TRBV19 to TRBJ1-3; tentative D call: TRBD1 (6 bases). The CDR3 is 13 amino acids. With 7 bases removed from V and 3 bases from J, the gap between germline ends came to 10 bases. Germline CDR1 LNHDA, CDR2 SQIVND (reference sequence). The CDR3 loop reads CASNRARGNTIYF. In DNA form, the CDR3 reads TGTGCCAGTAACAGGGCCCGTGGAAACACCATATATTTT.

The chain is built from TRBV6-6 and TRBJ1-6, with TRBD1 as a possible D gene (6 bases). From germline, CDR1 is MNHNY and CDR2 SVGAGI (reference sequence). Trimming pared 0 bases from V and 6 bases from J, leaving 9 bases between. This CDR3 is built from 15 residues. The CDR3 loop reads CASSYSGQTNSPLHF. DNA of the CDR3: TGTGCCAGCAGTTACTCCGGACAGACTAATTCACCCCTCCACTTT.

V usage is TRBV5-4 and J usage is TRBJ1-1; no clear D gene. The CDR3 is 15 amino acids. V was trimmed by 1 base and J by 0 bases, leaving 10 bases between them. The germline gives CDR1 SGHNT, CDR2 YYREEE (reference sequence). The CDR3 DNA sequence: TGTGCCAGCAGCTTGTCGCCGTTGATGAACACTGAAGCTTTCTTT. Its translation: CASSLSPLMNTEAFF. Complete variable domain (other parts from reference TRBV5-4 and TRBJ1-1): ETGVTQSPTHLIKTRGQQVTLRCSSQSGHNTVSWYQQALGQGPQFIFQYYREEENGRGNFPPRFSGLQFPNYSSELNVNALELDDSALYLCASSLSPLMNTEAFFGQGTRLTVV.

J is TRBJ1-1 and V is TRBV28, with D tentatively TRBD1 (5 bases). V was trimmed by 6 bases and J by 10 bases, leaving 21 bases between them. Germline CDR1 is MDHEN and CDR2 is SYDVKM. The CDR3 length is 14 residues. The CDR3 sequence: CASSLGDGGMRAFF. CDR3 sequence (DNA): TGTGCCAGCAGCCTGGGGGATGGGGGTATGAGAGCTTTCTTT.

Concerning this clone: The sample contains more than one DNA sequence encoding this CDR3. The chain couples TRBV5-4 to TRBJ2-3, with TRBD2 matching over 11 bases. The V gene end was trimmed by 4 bases and the J gene end by 4 bases; junction bases not matched to a gene: 8. In germline, CDR1 is SGHNT, CDR2 YYREEE (reference sequence). The CDR3 runs 16 residues. CDR3 amino acids: CASSILAGGPADTQYF. The CDR3 DNA is TGTGCCAGCAGCATCTTAGCGGGAGGGCCCGCAGATACGCAGTATTTT.

V gene TRBV4-1 combines with J gene TRBJ2-7, with TRBD1 matching 12 bases. The V and J ends lost 9 bases and 5 bases, in that order; junction bases with no gene match: 11. CDR1 and CDR2 from the germline V gene are MGHRA and YSYEKL. The CDR3 contains 15 residues. CDR3 amino acids: CASQPLGTGGDEQYF. The CDR3 DNA reads TGCGCCAGTCAGCCCCTCGGGACAGGGGGCGACGAGCAGTACTTC.

The V and J genes are TRBV7-9 and TRBJ1-3; the D is unclear. V was pared by 0 bases and J by 7 bases, with 7 bases between. Germline CDR1 SEHNR, CDR2 FQNEAQ (reference sequence). The CDR3 extends over 13 amino acids. This chain's CDR3 is CASSLAGSNTIYF. The CDR3 DNA reads TGTGCCAGCAGCTTAGCGGGGTCCAACACCATATATTTT.

The chain couples TRBV2 to TRBJ2-7, with D maybe TRBD2 (5 bases). CDR1 and CDR2 (germline): SNHLY, FYNNEI. The CDR3 consists of 16 residues. Trimming left V 4 bases short and J 3 bases short, with 19 bases between. Written as DNA, the CDR3 is TGTGCCAGCAGTGCTCACGTGGAGGCCCGCGGCTACGAGCAGTACTTC. It yields the protein CASSAHVEARGYEQYF.

The CDR3 DNA reads as TGCGCCAGCCGCGCGTACAGGGGGGGATCAGGGGCCAACGTCCTGACTTTC. Its translation is CASRAYRGGSGANVLTF. The J gene is TRBJ2-6, the V gene TRBV4-1, with TRBD1 as a possible D gene (8 bases). CDR3 size: 17 residues. CDR1 is MGHRA and CDR2 is YSYEKL in the germline V gene. Trimming stripped 8 bases from V and 4 bases from J, with 21 bases between.

As for this clone: In the same sample, other DNA sequences code for this CDR3. The CDR3 DNA follows: TGTGCCAGCAGCCCGCGGACTAGCGGGAGTAATGAGCAGTTCTTC. Translated: CASSPRTSGSNEQFF. This chain connects TRBV7-2 to TRBJ2-1; 13 bases match TRBD2. V lost 5 bases and J lost 7; bases outside the gene matches: 5. CDR1 and CDR2 (germline): SGHTA, FQGNSA. The CDR3 sequence is 15 residues long.

This sequence joins TRBV7-8 and TRBJ2-2; D is ambiguous. Looked up from germline, CDR1 is SGHVS and CDR2 is FQNEAQ. Trimming stripped 1 base from V and 3 bases from J, with 9 bases between. There are 15 residues in the CDR3. In DNA, the CDR3 is TGTGCCAGCAGCTTAGTAGTATCCGACACCGGGGAGCTGTTTTTT. Amino acids: CASSLVVSDTGELFF.

This chain joins TRBV9 and TRBJ1-4; 10 bases map to TRBD1. Per germline, CDR1 SGDLS and CDR2 YYNGEE. This CDR3 contains 15 residues. V was clipped by 4 bases and J by 7 bases; unmatched bases: 7. CDR3 coding DNA: TGTGCCAGCAGCATAGACAGGGGGCGCGGTGAAAAACTGTTTTTT. This gives the protein CASSIDRGRGEKLFF.